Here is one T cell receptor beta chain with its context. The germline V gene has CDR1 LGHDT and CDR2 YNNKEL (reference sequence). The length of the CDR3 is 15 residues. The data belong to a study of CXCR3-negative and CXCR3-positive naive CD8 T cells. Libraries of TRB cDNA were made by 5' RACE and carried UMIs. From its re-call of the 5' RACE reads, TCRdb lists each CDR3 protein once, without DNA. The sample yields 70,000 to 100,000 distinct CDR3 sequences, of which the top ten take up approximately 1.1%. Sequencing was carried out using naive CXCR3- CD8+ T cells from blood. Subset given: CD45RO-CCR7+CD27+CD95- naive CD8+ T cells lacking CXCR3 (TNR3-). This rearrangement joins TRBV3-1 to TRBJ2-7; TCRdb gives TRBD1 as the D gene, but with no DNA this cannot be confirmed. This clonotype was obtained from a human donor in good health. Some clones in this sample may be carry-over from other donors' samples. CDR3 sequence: CASSQERGRSYEQYF.